This T cell receptor (beta chain) derives from a study of regulatory T cells in long-lasting Graves disease. Overall study results and limits: Those with persistent disease had in common more public clonotypes (fewer than 3,000) than new patients (about 900). Thyroid tissue was not studied; only peripheral blood was. Persistent disease preferred TRBV28, TRBJ1-2 and TRBJ2-5; new disease, TRBV20-1 and TRBJ2-1.

Notes on this clonotype: Its antigen is currently unknown.

The sample's time point: persistent/refractory GD, antithyroid drugs over 5 years with positive TRAb. Generation of the TCR library employed RNA extracted from PBMCs. Library construction for TCR beta used iRepertoire HTBI primers and Arm-PCR of CDR3 regions. Authors' data handling: Detected in the samples were approximately 58 TRBV and 14 TRBJ segments. TCRdb re-derived calls from the multiplex PCR reads in MiXCR, one entry per CDR3 protein. The authors' filters were not applied to this entry. Here the sample spans 650,000 to 850,000 distinct CDR3 sequences, around 30% being singletons. This CDR3 contains 12 residues. V lost 6 bases to trimming and J lost 7 bases, with 10 bases between them. CDR1 MNHNS and CDR2 SASEGT come from the germline V gene.

This clonotype was sampled from a female donor with Graves disease. The chain links TRBV6-1 to TRBJ2-1, with D possibly matching TRBD1 (5 bases). Sequences were derived from peripheral blood mononuclear cells (PBMCs), sampled when the disease was refractory, from a patient treated with antithyroid drugs. CDR3 in amino acids: CASRGAGNEQFF. The CDR3 region has the DNA TGTGCCAGCAGAGGGGCCGGGAATGAGCAGTTCTTC.